The rows below give T cell receptor beta chains drawn from one sample of a study of identifying expanded T cells in peripheral blood. TCRdb keeps only in-frame clones here, not all; method: immunoSEQ multiplex PCR. Here the sample spans some 120,000 clones, about 80% being singletons. The sequenced sample consisted of blood. The receptors were gathered from a person aged 18 to 75 in good health. Both conserved end residues are part of each CDR3. The order of the fields is V gene, J gene, D gene, clone size, CDR3 DNA, CDR3 protein. The D gene is left open where the match is weak. Only some rows state a clone size, as once, few, many or a class for expanded clones.

TRBV7-6,TRBJ2-5,NA,NA,TGTGCCAGCAGCAACGGGGGACGGGCCCTTGGGACCCAGTACTTC,CASSNGGRALGTQYF
TRBV19,TRBJ1-4,TRBD1,NA,TGTGCCGTCCGGGACAGGGGCTTGATCGGTGAAAAACTGTTTTTT,CAVRDRGLIGEKLFF
TRBV5-5,TRBJ1-6,NA,NA,TGTGCCAGCAGCCCCGAGTGGGGGAGTCGCTATAATTCACCCCTCCACTTT,CASSPEWGSRYNSPLHF
TRBV2,TRBJ1-1,TRBD1,NA,TGTGCCAGCAGTGAACAGGGGGCGGGGAACACTGAAGCTTTCTTT,CASSEQGAGNTEAFF
TRBV19,TRBJ2-7,NA,NA,TGTGCCAGTAGTGACAGGCACGGCTCCTACGAGCAGTACTTC,CASSDRHGSYEQYF
TRBV19,TRBJ1-3,TRBD1,few,TGTGCCAGTAGTAGGGCTCCAATACAGGGGTTCTTTGGAAACACCATATATTTT,CASSRAPIQGFFGNTIYF
TRBV14,TRBJ1-1,TRBD1,NA,TGTGCCAGCAGCCGGCAGGGGGCTACGGCTGAAGCTTTCTTT,CASSRQGATAEAFF
TRBV2,TRBJ2-1,TRBD2,NA,TGTGCCAGCAAGATAGCGGGGGGCTACAATGAGCAGTTCTTC,CASKIAGGYNEQFF
TRBV5-6,TRBJ2-7,TRBD1,NA,TGTGCCAGCAGCGGGACAGGGAAAGGCTACGAGCAGTACTTC,CASSGTGKGYEQYF
TRBV4-3,TRBJ1-4,TRBD1,NA,TGCGCCAGCAGCCCCGGACCGGGACAGACTAATGAAAAACTGTTTTTT,CASSPGPGQTNEKLFF
TRBV7-9,TRBJ1-1,NA,NA,TGTGCCAGCAGCTTAATACCACAGGGCGTCGGCACTGAAGCTTTCTTT,CASSLIPQGVGTEAFF
TRBV7-9,TRBJ2-5,TRBD1,NA,TGTGCCAGCAGCTTATGGGGACAGGGTGTCGAGACCCAGTACTTC,CASSLWGQGVETQYF
TRBV14,TRBJ1-2,NA,NA,TGTGCCAGCAGCCCAACCTCCCTCGGGGGCTACACCTTC,CASSPTSLGGYTF
TRBV11-3,TRBJ1-1,NA,NA,TGTGCCAGCAGCTTAGAGACAGCCCTGAACACTGAAGCTTTCTTT,CASSLETALNTEAFF
TRBV29-1,TRBJ1-4,TRBD1,NA,TGCAGCGTTATAATCACTAACAGGGGATCTAATGAAAAACTGTTTTTT,CSVIITNRGSNEKLFF